Presented here are 23 T cell receptor beta chains from one specimen sequenced in a study of T cells in Graves' hyperthyroidism and ophthalmopathy (dated by TCRdb to about 2019). The library relied on multiplex PCR. The sequencing machine was an Illumina HiSeq 2000. The TCR beta CDR3 regions were amplified from the RNA transcripts. The TCR CDR3 was subjected to a first round of RT-PCR using the HTBI primer set and the Qiagen OneStep RT-PCR kit. Starting from the raw public reads, TCRdb applied fastp trimming at Q25, assembled clones with MiXCR and retained in-frame beta chains. Each entry is one CDR3 protein sequence, shown with its most common DNA and genes. The sample table contains about 130,000 distinct CDR3 sequences; only one count was recorded for around 21% of them. The ten largest clones capture more than 60% of the sample. What was sequenced was blood. These receptors all come from a woman in her forties or fifties with Graves' hyperthyroidism that later progressed to Graves' ophthalmopathy.

In its sample, this clonotype was seen many times. The V and J genes are TRBV5-6 and TRBJ1-5; possibly TRBD1 for D (5 bases). Germline loops: CDR1 SGHDT, CDR2 YYEEEE. V was pared by 0 bases and J by 7 bases, with 11 bases between. This CDR3 is built from 14 residues. The CDR3 region is CASSLAGGGQPQHF. DNA for the CDR3: TGTGCCAGCAGCTTGGCGGGGGGTGGGCAGCCCCAGCATTTT.

This clonotype was counted ten times or more. The rearrangement joins TRBV6-6 to TRBJ2-7; D unresolved. The CDR3 is 13 residues long. CDR1 is MNHNY and CDR2 is SVGAGI in the germline V gene (reference sequence). V was shortened by 0 bases and J by 7 bases, with 10 bases between the two germline ends. Here the CDR3 reads CASSYSVGREQYF. CDR3 sequence (DNA): TGTGCCAGCAGTTACTCTGTAGGTAGGGAGCAGTACTTC.

This clonotype was observed at least ten times. V usage is TRBV20-1 and J usage is TRBJ1-5; 7 nucleotides line up with TRBD1. V shed 5 bases and J 9 bases; nucleotides not matched to a gene: 16. CDR3 length: 15 amino acids. Germline values: CDR1 DFQATT, CDR2 SNEGSKA (reference sequence). The CDR3 is CSAALPEGASWPQHF. CDR3 bases: TGCAGTGCTGCCCTGCCGGAGGGGGCAAGTTGGCCCCAGCATTTT.

This clonotype was detected ten times or more. V usage is TRBV3-1 and J usage is TRBJ1-1; D is ambiguous. V lost 4 bases, J lost 0 bases, and 12 bases lay in between. The germline CDR1 and CDR2 sequences are LGHDT and YNNKEL (reference sequence). The CDR3 totals 15 residues. The CDR3 DNA reads TGTGCCAGCAGCCCCTCGGACCGATTGAACACTGAAGCTTTCTTT. Translation gives CASSPSDRLNTEAFF.

In this sample, this clonotype turned up many times. The V and J genes are TRBV7-6 and TRBJ2-3; weak D call: TRBD1 (5 bases). Per germline, CDR1 SGHVS and CDR2 FNYEAQ. V was shortened by 4 bases and J by 6 bases, with 14 bases between the two germline ends. The length of the CDR3 is 14 residues. The CDR3 here is CASSSKQGADTQYF. The CDR3 bases are TGTGCCAGCAGCTCAAAACAAGGGGCGGATACGCAGTATTTT.

This clonotype was observed at least ten times. This chain connects TRBV28 to TRBJ1-5, with D uncertain. Germline V CDR1 and CDR2: MDHEN, SYDVKM. The V gene lost 5 bases and the J gene lost 3 bases, with 14 bases spanning the gap. CDR3 length equals 15 residues. CDR3 nucleotides: TGTGCCAGCAGTCCCTCTTCGGGAGTCAATCAGCCCCAGCATTTT. Protein sequence: CASSPSSGVNQPQHF.

This clonotype was seen at least ten times. The chain joins TRBV12-3 or TRBV12-4 to TRBJ2-3; the match to TRBD1 covers 7 bases. The CDR3 is made up of 14 amino acids. J gave up 1 base and V 3 bases, and 1 base lay outside the gene matches. The CDR3 DNA is TGTGCCAGCAGTTTCGACAGGGGCACAGATACGCAGTATTTT. It is translated as CASSFDRGTDTQYF.

The chain joins TRBV5-4 to TRBJ2-7, with 7 bases matching TRBD1. V lost 5 bases to trimming and J lost 1 base; unmatched junction nucleotides: 9. This CDR3 spans 15 amino acids. CDR1 and CDR2 from the germline V gene are SGHNT and YYREEE (reference sequence). In nucleotides, the CDR3 is TGTGCCAGCAGGTTCGGTCCGGGACAGTCCTACGAGCAGTACTTC. It specifies CASRFGPGQSYEQYF.

The table lists this clonotype with a few counts. The V call is TRBV4-1, the J call TRBJ2-2, with D perhaps being TRBD1 or TRBD2 (6 bases each). This CDR3 has 18 residues. Germline CDR1 is MGHRA and CDR2 is YSYEKL. V was trimmed by 4 bases and J by 4 bases, leaving 22 bases between them. The CDR3 reads CASSRIQGRRDGTGELFF. CDR3 nucleotides: TGCGCCAGCAGCCGCATACAGGGCCGGCGGGACGGCACCGGGGAGCTGTTTTTT.

Many counts were recorded for this clonotype. The chain links TRBV28 to TRBJ1-5; 10 positions agree with TRBD1. CDR1 is MDHEN and CDR2 is SYDVKM in the germline V gene. V gave up 5 bases and J gave up 7 bases; unmatched junction bases: 8. CDR3 length equals 15 residues. CDR3 loop: CASSKRDRGGQPQHF. The DNA for the CDR3 is TGTGCCAGCAGTAAGAGGGACAGGGGAGGACAGCCCCAGCATTTT.

Regarding this clonotype: One base away lies a much larger clone, so this may be a sequencing read error. Here the CDR3 DNA reads TGTGCCAGCAGTTTATCTCTAGGACCCGATGCGCAGTATTTT. Protein product: CASSLSLGPDAQYF. The chain combines TRBV28 with TRBJ2-3; D remains unclear. The CDR3 is 14 residues long. Germline V CDR1 and CDR2: MDHEN, SYDVKM. V dropped 1 base and J dropped 10 bases, with 15 bases sitting between them.

There are many counts of this clonotype. V gene TRBV6-1 combines with J gene TRBJ1-1; TRBD1 is a possible D gene (5 bases). V lost 7 bases to trimming and J lost 1 base, with 10 bases between them. The CDR3 is made up of 13 amino acids. Looked up from germline, CDR1 is MNHNS and CDR2 is SASEGT. DNA for the CDR3: TGTGCCAGCACGAAGGGGCCGAACACTGAAGCTTTCTTT. It specifies CASTKGPNTEAFF.

This clonotype was detected ten times or more. The chain combines TRBV28 with TRBJ2-7; D gene unclear. Germline CDR1 is MDHEN and CDR2 is SYDVKM. The CDR3 length is 14 residues. V was trimmed by 6 bases and J by 3 bases, leaving 15 bases between them. CDR3 in DNA: TGTGCCAGCAGCCTCCCCCAAGTGTTCTACGAGCAGTACTTC. Translated: CASSLPQVFYEQYF.

This clonotype was seen repeatedly, ten times or more. This chain connects TRBV20-1 to TRBJ2-3; TRBD1 might be the D (5 bases). Per germline, CDR1 DFQATT and CDR2 SNEGSKA (reference sequence). With 4 bases removed from V and 1 base from J, the gap between germline ends came to 9 bases. The CDR3 covers 13 residues. CDR3 protein: CSAKGEGTDTQYF. Here the CDR3 DNA reads TGCAGTGCTAAAGGGGAAGGCACAGATACGCAGTATTTT.

V and J are TRBV11-2 and TRBJ2-5; 9 nucleotides match TRBD2. The junction had 5 bases not matched to a gene; V was cut back by 6 bases and J by 3 bases. The CDR3 spans 14 residues. Germline V CDR1 and CDR2: SGHAT, FQNNGV. DNA of the CDR3: TGTGCCAGCAGACGGGGACTAGCAGAAGAGACCCAGTACTTC. Protein: CASRRGLAEETQYF.

This clonotype was counted at least ten times. The rearrangement links TRBV12-3 or TRBV12-4 to TRBJ2-5; 7 bases match TRBD2. After removal of 5 bases from V and 5 bases from J, the junction contained 11 bases not matched to a gene. The CDR3 has 15 amino acids. CDR3 DNA: TGTGCCAGCAGTCCCCCGGCGGGAGTAGGGGAGACCCAGTACTTC. It translates to CASSPPAGVGETQYF.

This clonotype was detected only a few times. The V gene is TRBV19, the J gene TRBJ2-7; a weak D match, TRBD1 (5 bases). This CDR3 region has 16 residues. Deletions cut 0 bases from V and 2 bases from J, with 14 bases between. CDR1 is LNHDA and CDR2 is SQIVND in the germline V gene (reference sequence). In nucleotides, the CDR3 is TGTGCCAGTAGTATAGATCAGGGAACAGCAGCCTACGAGCAGTACTTC. It yields the protein CASSIDQGTAAYEQYF.

This clonotype has a handful of counts. The chain recombines TRBV19 with TRBJ1-1; 12 bases are a match to TRBD1. The CDR3 extends over 17 amino acids. V gave up 4 bases and J gave up 5 bases; unmatched junction bases: 11. Germline lookup yields CDR1 LNHDA and CDR2 SQIVND (reference sequence). The CDR3 reads CASSSDRDRGPGTEAFF. The CDR3 DNA follows: TGTGCCAGTAGTAGCGACCGGGACAGGGGGCCGGGGACTGAAGCTTTCTTT.

The CDR3 nucleotides read TGTGCCAGCAGCTACGGGGCCGGGGAGCTGTTTTTT. This translates into CASSYGAGELFF. The chain employs TRBV7-9 and TRBJ2-2; tentatively, D is TRBD2 (5 bases). Germline V CDR1 and CDR2: SEHNR, FQNEAQ (reference sequence). Trimming left V 4 bases short and J 6 bases short, with 6 bases between. CDR3 length equals 12 residues.

The chain uses TRBV30 and TRBJ2-6; D possibly uses TRBD1 or TRBD2 (5 bases each). The CDR3 covers 15 residues. Trimming removed 7 bases at V and 0 bases at J, with 13 bases between. Germline V gives CDR1 GTSNPN, CDR2 SVGIG (reference sequence). The CDR3 DNA sequence: TGTGCCTTAACCAGGGACCCCTCTGGGGCCAACGTCCTGACTTTC. This gives the protein CALTRDPSGANVLTF.

This clonotype was seen ten or more times. For the CDR3, the DNA is TGTGCCAGCAGTGAGCGGGAGGGCCAAGAGACCCAGTACTTC. Encoded protein: CASSEREGQETQYF. The rearrangement joins TRBV2 to TRBJ2-5; TRBD2 matches 9 bases. The V and J ends lost 3 bases and 1 base, in that order; junction bases with no gene match: 0. From germline, CDR1 is SNHLY and CDR2 FYNNEI. The CDR3 length is 14 residues. Drawing the rest from reference TRBV2 and TRBJ2-5, the complete variable domain is EPEVTQTPSHQVTQMGQEVILRCVPISNHLYFYWYRQILGQKVEFLVSFYNNEISEKSEIFDDQFSVERPDGSNFTLKIRSTKLEDSAMYFCASSEREGQETQYFGPGTRLLVL.

This clonotype was observed a few times. This chain links TRBV20-1 with TRBJ2-7, with D maybe TRBD2 (5 bases). V shed 1 base and J shed 1 base, with 8 bases lying between them. The CDR3 extends over 13 amino acids. Germline values: CDR1 DFQATT, CDR2 SNEGSKA (reference sequence). In nucleotides, the CDR3 is TGCAGTGCTAGAGGCGGACTGTCCTACGAGCAGTACTTC. Translated, it gives CSARGGLSYEQYF.

A word on this clonotype: A much larger clone lies a single base off, so this may be a read error. The chain recombines TRBV11-3 with TRBJ2-7; D unresolved. In germline, CDR1 is SGHNT, CDR2 YENEEA. The CDR3 extends over 14 amino acids. The CDR3: CASSLDFSSYEQCF. DNA of the CDR3: TGTGCCAGCAGCTTAGATTTTTCCTCCTACGAGCAGTGCTTC.